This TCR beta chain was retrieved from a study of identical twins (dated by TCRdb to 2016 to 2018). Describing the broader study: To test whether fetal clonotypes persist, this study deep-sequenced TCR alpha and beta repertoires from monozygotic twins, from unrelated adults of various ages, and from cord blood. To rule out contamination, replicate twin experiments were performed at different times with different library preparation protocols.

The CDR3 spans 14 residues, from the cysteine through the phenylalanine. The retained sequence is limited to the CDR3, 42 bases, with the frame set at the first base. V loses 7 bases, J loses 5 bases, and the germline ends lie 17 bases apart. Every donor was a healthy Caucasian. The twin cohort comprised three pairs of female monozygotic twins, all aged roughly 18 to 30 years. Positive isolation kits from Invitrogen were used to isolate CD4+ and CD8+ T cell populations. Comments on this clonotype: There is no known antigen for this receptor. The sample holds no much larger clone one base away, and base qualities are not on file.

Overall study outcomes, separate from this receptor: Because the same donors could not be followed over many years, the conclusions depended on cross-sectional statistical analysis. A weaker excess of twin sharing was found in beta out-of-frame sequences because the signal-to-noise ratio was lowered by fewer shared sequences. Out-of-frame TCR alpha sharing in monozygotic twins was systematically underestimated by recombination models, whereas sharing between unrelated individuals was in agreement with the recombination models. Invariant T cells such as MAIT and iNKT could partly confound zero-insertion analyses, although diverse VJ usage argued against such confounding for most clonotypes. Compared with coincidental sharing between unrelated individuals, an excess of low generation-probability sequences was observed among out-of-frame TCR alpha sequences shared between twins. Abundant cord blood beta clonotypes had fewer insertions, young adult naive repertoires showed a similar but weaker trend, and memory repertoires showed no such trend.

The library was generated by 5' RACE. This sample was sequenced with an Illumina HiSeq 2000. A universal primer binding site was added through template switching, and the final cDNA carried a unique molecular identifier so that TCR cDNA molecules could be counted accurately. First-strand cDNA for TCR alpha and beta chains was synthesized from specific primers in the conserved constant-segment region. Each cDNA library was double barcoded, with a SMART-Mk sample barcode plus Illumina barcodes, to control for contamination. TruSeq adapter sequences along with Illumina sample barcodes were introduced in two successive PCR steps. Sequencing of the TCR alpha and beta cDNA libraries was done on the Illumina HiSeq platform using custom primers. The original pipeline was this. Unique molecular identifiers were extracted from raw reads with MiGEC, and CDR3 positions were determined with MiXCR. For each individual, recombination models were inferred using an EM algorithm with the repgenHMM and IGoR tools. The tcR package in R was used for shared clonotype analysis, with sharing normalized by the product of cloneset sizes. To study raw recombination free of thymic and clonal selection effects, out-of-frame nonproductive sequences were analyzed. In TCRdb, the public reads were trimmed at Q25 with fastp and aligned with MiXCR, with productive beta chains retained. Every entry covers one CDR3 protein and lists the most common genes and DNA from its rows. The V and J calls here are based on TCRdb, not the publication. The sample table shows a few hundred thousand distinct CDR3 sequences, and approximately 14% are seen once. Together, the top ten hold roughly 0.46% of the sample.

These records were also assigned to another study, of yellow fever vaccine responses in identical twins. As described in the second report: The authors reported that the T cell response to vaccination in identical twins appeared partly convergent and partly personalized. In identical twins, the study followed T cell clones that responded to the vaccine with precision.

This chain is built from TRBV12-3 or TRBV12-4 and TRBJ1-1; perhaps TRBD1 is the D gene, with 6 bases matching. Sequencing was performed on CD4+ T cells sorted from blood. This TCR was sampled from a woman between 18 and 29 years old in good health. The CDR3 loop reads CASTLAGGSTEAFF. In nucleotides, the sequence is TGTGCCAGCACCCTCGCCGGGGGCTCGACTGAAGCTTTCTTT.